The entry that follows covers one T cell receptor beta chain sequence. The antigen is unknown. This record belongs to a study of T cell clones after liver transplantation. Study findings and constraints: Small, mixed patient groups and varying post-transplant times limit these conclusions.

Between the trimmed V and J ends, which lost 1 base and 1 base, there was a span of 7 bases. CDR1 SGHTA and CDR2 FQGTGA come from the germline V gene. The CDR3 spans 15 residues. Clones were read by immunoSEQ multiplex PCR, and TCRdb kept only the in-frame ones, dropping some. The sample carries over 70,000 clones, around 80% recorded once. The sample consisted of CD4+ T cells from blood, taken 12 months after liver transplant. The rearrangement joins TRBV7-3 to TRBJ2-2; D is perhaps TRBD1 or TRBD2 (5 bases each). The clonotype originates from a human patient who received a liver transplant. Some T cells may be transferred from the graft donor. The CDR3 coding sequence is TGTGCCAGCAGCTTAATGAGGGGGAACACCGGGGAGCTGTTTTTT. Its translation: CASSLMRGNTGELFF. The full variable domain, its missing parts supplied by reference TRBV7-3 and TRBJ2-2, is GAGVSQTPSNKVTEKGKYVELRCDPISGHTALYWYRQSLGQGPEFLIYFQGTGAADDSGLPNDRFFAVRPEGSVSTLKIQRTERGDSAVYLCASSLMRGNTGELFFGEGSRLTVL.